This T cell receptor (beta chain) derives from a study of blood T cell repertoires in COVID-19. Study background: Sample material is recorded as cDNA or gDNA derived from T cells, B-cell-depleted T cells, or PBMCs.

Seattle researchers signed up patients amid active infection and tracked them longitudinally. In the source study's methods: How many nucleated cells were present was estimated from reference gene primer amplification. Measured with immunoSEQ multiplex PCR; TCRdb has only the in-frame clones, and not every one. V, J and clone size were drawn from that table, and D and trimming were deduced from the DNA. This sample carries 240,000 or so clones, 80% to 90% of them seen once, and the ten largest clones take 7.5%. Germline lookup yields CDR1 SGHVS and CDR2 FQNEAQ. V was clipped by 5 bases and J by 3 bases, with 20 bases between them. This CDR3 spans 16 amino acids.

The V call is TRBV7-8, the J call TRBJ2-7; tentatively, D is TRBD1 (6 bases). The receptor was isolated from a woman older than 75 with COVID-19, enrolled during active disease. The sequencing input was peripheral blood. CDR3 residues: CASSPVGGQGSYEQYF. The CDR3 region has the DNA TGTGCCAGCAGCCCAGTCGGCGGCCAGGGGAGCTACGAGCAGTACTTC.